The next 29 T cell receptor beta chains were all read from a single sample in a study of vaccination and CD4 T cells after COVID-19. The treatment: approximately 9-day PBMC culture with coronavirus spike peptide pools or control peptides (ViraFEST assay). Antigens of these TCRs are unknown. The Oncomine TCR Beta short-read assay was what sequenced the DNA obtained from cultured CD4+ T cells. TCRdb used MiXCR to reprocess the PCR reads, holding one entry per CDR3 protein. Among fewer than 20,000 distinct CDR3 sequences listed, 45% to 50% were seen once. The sample here was CD4+ T cells from blood, cultured in vitro, taken before SARS-CoV-2 vaccination. The receptors were sampled from a human donor who had recovered from COVID-19.

The chain recombines TRBV28 with TRBJ2-3; 11 positions agree with TRBD2. The V gene's germline CDR1 is MDHEN and CDR2 SYDVKM. The CDR3 has 17 amino acids. The V segment lost 2 bases and the J segment 4 bases; nucleotides outside the gene matches: 8. CDR3 nucleotide sequence: TGTGCCAGCAGTTTAGGGGGGACTAGCGGAAGGCCAGATACGCAGTATTTT. The encoded protein is CASSLGGTSGRPDTQYF. Filled out from reference TRBV28 and TRBJ2-3, the complete variable domain reads DVKVTQSSRYLVKRTGEKVFLECVQDMDHENMFWYRQDPGLGLRLIYFSYDVKMKEKGDIPEGYSVSREKKERFSLILESASTNQTSMYLCASSLGGTSGRPDTQYFGPGTRLTVL.

This sequence joins TRBV18 and TRBJ1-6, with a weak D call TRBD1 (5 bases). Germline V gene sequence: CDR1 KGHSH, CDR2 LQKENI. The CDR3 is made up of 12 amino acids. V was cut by 4 bases and J by 7 bases, with 5 bases left in between. The CDR3 DNA sequence: TGTGCCAGCTCACAGGGGAATTCACCCCTCCACTTT. This codes for CASSQGNSPLHF. Together with reference TRBV18 and TRBJ1-6, the CDR3 gives the full variable domain: NAGVMQNPRHLVRRRGQEARLRCSPMKGHSHVYWYRQLPEEGLKFMVYLQKENIIDESGMPKERFSAEFPKEGPSILRIQQVVRGDSAAYFCASSQGNSPLHFGNGTRLTVT.

This clonotype was picked up a small number of times. The V and J genes are TRBV11-3 and TRBJ2-7, with TRBD1 matching 12 bases. The junction had 10 bases not matched to a gene; V was cut back by 5 bases and J by 5 bases. The CDR3 covers 16 residues. Germline V lookup: CDR1 SGHNT, CDR2 YENEEA. DNA of the CDR3: TGTGCCAGCAGCACAAACCGGGACAGGGGGCTTGACGAGCAGTACTTC. It encodes CASSTNRDRGLDEQYF.

The chain recombines TRBV20-1 with TRBJ2-7; D gene ambiguous. With 0 bases removed from V and 2 bases from J, the gap between germline ends came to 14 bases. The CDR3 sequence is 15 residues long. Per germline, CDR1 DFQATT and CDR2 SNEGSKA (reference sequence). CDR3 loop: CSARDPLASPYEQYF. The CDR3 DNA reads TGCAGTGCTAGAGATCCCCTGGCCAGTCCCTACGAGCAGTACTTC.

This clonotype turned up a few times. This rearrangement joins TRBV7-9 to TRBJ1-5; 8 bases fit TRBD1. The CDR3 totals 13 residues. V gave up 3 bases and J gave up 7 bases; unmatched junction bases: 2. The germline gives CDR1 SEHNR, CDR2 FQNEAQ (reference sequence). The CDR3 region has the DNA TGTGCCAGCAGCTTTACAGGGGGACAGCCCCAGCATTTT. As protein: CASSFTGGQPQHF.

J is TRBJ2-7 and V is TRBV29-1; 12 bases are a match to TRBD2. With 6 bases clipped from V and 3 bases from J, the junction kept 12 bases outside the gene matches. The CDR3 totals 16 residues. Germline lookup yields CDR1 SQVTM and CDR2 ANQGSEA. The CDR3 here is CSVSRGRTSGNYEQYF. In DNA, the CDR3 is TGCAGCGTGAGCAGGGGCCGGACTAGCGGGAACTACGAGCAGTACTTC.

The chain recombines TRBV20-1 with TRBJ2-5; D is undetermined. Trimming stripped 0 bases from V and 2 bases from J, with 13 bases between. Germline CDR1 and CDR2: DFQATT and SNEGSKA (reference sequence). The CDR3 length is 15 residues. The CDR3, as DNA: TGCAGTGCTAGAGAAAGGCTTACTAATCAAGAGACCCAGTACTTC. This translates into CSARERLTNQETQYF.

This clonotype came up a few times. The chain links TRBV11-2 to TRBJ1-2; D remains unclear. Trimming took off 1 base at V and 8 bases at J, with 11 bases between the two ends. In germline, CDR1 is SGHAT, CDR2 FQNNGV. CDR3 size: 13 residues. CDR3 nucleotide sequence: TGTGCCAGCAGCTTAGTGGGCGGCGGCGGCTACACCTTC. Translating gives CASSLVGGGGYTF.

This clonotype is classed as medium-sized. The chain carries TRBV27 and TRBJ1-1; D is perhaps TRBD1 (6 bases). This CDR3 region has 14 residues. Trimming stripped 7 bases from V and 4 bases from J, with 16 bases between. Germline V gives CDR1 MNHEY, CDR2 SMNVEV (reference sequence). CDR3 sequence reads: CASTKGGGFTEAFF. In nucleotides, the CDR3 is TGTGCCAGCACCAAAGGGGGGGGTTTCACTGAAGCTTTCTTT.

This clonotype turned up a few times. The chain links TRBV20-1 to TRBJ1-5; D may be TRBD1 (5 bases). The CDR3 consists of 14 residues. Trimming stripped 5 bases from V and 1 base from J, with 12 bases between. The V gene's germline CDR1 is DFQATT and CDR2 SNEGSKA (reference sequence). In DNA, the CDR3 is TGCAGTGCTCCAGCGGGGGGGAGCAATCAGCCCCAGCATTTT. Its protein product is CSAPAGGSNQPQHF.

V is TRBV11-1 and J is TRBJ2-3; 11 bases match TRBD2. The CDR3 length is 16 residues. Trimming cost V 3 bases and J 5 bases; bases outside gene matches: 7. The V gene's germline CDR1 is SGHAT and CDR2 FQDESV (reference sequence). The CDR3 region is CASSLIAGGPIDTQYF. The CDR3 DNA reads as TGTGCCAGCAGCTTGATAGCGGGAGGGCCGATAGATACGCAGTATTTT.

The CDR3 DNA is TGTGCCAGCAGTAGACAGGGTGGTCGTAGCAATCAGCCCCAGCATTTT. This encodes CASSRQGGRSNQPQHF. This chain connects TRBV2 to TRBJ1-5, with 7 nucleotides matching TRBD1. This CDR3 comprises 16 residues. The germline gives CDR1 SNHLY, CDR2 FYNNEI. The ends lost 5 bases at V and 0 bases at J; junction bases unmatched: 7.

The chain has TRBV11-2 and TRBJ1-6; no clear D gene. Germline loops: CDR1 SGHAT, CDR2 FQNNGV. The CDR3 is 14 amino acids. V was shortened by 3 bases and J by 7 bases, with 10 bases between the two germline ends. The CDR3: CASSLSVDNSPLHF. The CDR3 coding sequence is TGTGCCAGCAGCTTGTCCGTAGACAATTCACCCCTCCACTTT.

This clonotype was observed a few times. V gene TRBV10-3 combines with J gene TRBJ1-1, with no clear D. V lost 4 bases to trimming and J lost 0 bases, with 3 bases between them. CDR1 is ENHRY, CDR2 SYGVKD, per germline. CDR3 length equals 12 residues. The CDR3 DNA reads as TGTGCCATCAGTGTCATGAACACTGAAGCTTTCTTT. Its translation is CAISVMNTEAFF.

The chain has TRBV5-1 and TRBJ1-1, with D perhaps matching TRBD1 (5 bases). This CDR3 has 15 residues. V lost 4 bases to trimming and J lost 6 bases, with 19 bases between them. Germline lookup yields CDR1 SGHRS and CDR2 YFSETQ. The CDR3 DNA reads TGCGCCAGCAGCACGTTAACAGGAGGGTCCTCTGAAGCTTTCTTT. This codes for CASSTLTGGSSEAFF.

V usage is TRBV12-3 or TRBV12-4 and J usage is TRBJ2-7, with TRBD1 matching over 10 bases. This CDR3 contains 18 residues. V was pared by 8 bases and J by 3 bases, with 19 bases of the junction left unmatched. The CDR3 is CASGPGQGIPGGLYEQYF. CDR3 sequence (DNA): TGTGCCAGCGGACCGGGACAGGGGATCCCTGGAGGGCTCTACGAGCAGTACTTC.

The sample holds a few counts of this clonotype. The rearrangement links TRBV6-1 to TRBJ1-6; D might be TRBD1 (6 bases). The V end was cut by 7 bases, the J end by 0 bases, with 16 bases between. This CDR3 region has 17 residues. Per germline, CDR1 MNHNS and CDR2 SASEGT. Here the CDR3 DNA reads TGTGCCAGCACCATTACAGGGAGGGGCTCCTATAATTCACCCCTCCACTTT. It is translated as CASTITGRGSYNSPLHF.

This clonotype was counted a few times. This chain connects TRBV21-1 to TRBJ2-7; TRBD2, the D gene given by the table, was not confirmed from the DNA. TRBV21-1 is flagged as a pseudogene. CDR3 length equals 14 residues. The CDR3 region has the DNA TGTGCCAGCAGCAGAGGAGCGGCGGGCTACGAGCAGTACTTC. Amino acids: CASSRGAAGYEQYF.

This chain uses TRBV7-2 with TRBJ2-1; maybe TRBD1 (5 bases). The V gene lost 5 bases and the J gene lost 5 bases, with 16 bases spanning the gap. This CDR3 region has 15 residues. Germline CDR1 reads SGHTA; CDR2 reads FQGNSA. CDR3 loop: CASSTDSNPNNEQFF. CDR3 coding DNA: TGTGCCAGCAGCACCGACAGCAACCCGAACAATGAGCAGTTCTTC.

The chain employs TRBV7-2 and TRBJ2-5; TRBD1 matches 7 bases. The CDR3 covers 15 residues. The V gene end was trimmed by 5 bases and the J gene end by 5 bases; junction bases not matched to a gene: 11. Germline V gene lookup returns CDR1 SGHTA and CDR2 FQGNSA. As DNA, the CDR3 is TGTGCCAGCAGCAACAGGGGTATCTTACGGGAGACCCAGTACTTC. This codes for CASSNRGILRETQYF. Full variable domain (missing parts from reference TRBV7-2 and TRBJ2-5): GAGVSQSPSNKVTEKGKDVELRCDPISGHTALYWYRQSLGQGLEFLIYFQGNSAPDKSGLPSDRFSAERTGGSVSTLTIQRTQQEDSAVYLCASSNRGILRETQYFGPGTRLLVL.

This clonotype was seen more than once but under ten times. The gene calls are TRBV6-2 or TRBV6-3 and TRBJ1-6, with 7 positions matching TRBD1. The CDR3 covers 15 residues. With V trimmed by 5 bases and J by 9 bases, 10 bases remained unmatched. Germline V gives CDR1 MNHEY, CDR2 SVGEGT. The CDR3 is CASSPPGTARSPLHF. Written as DNA, the CDR3 is TGTGCCAGCAGTCCCCCCGGGACAGCACGTTCACCCCTCCACTTT.

This clonotype was observed a handful of times. This chain joins TRBV6-1 and TRBJ2-7; D not certain. V shed 4 bases and J shed 3 bases, with 7 bases lying between them. This CDR3 contains 12 residues. Germline CDR1 and CDR2: MNHNS and SASEGT. The CDR3 DNA reads TGTGCCAGCAGTGTTCTCGTCTACGAGCAGTACTTC. Protein product: CASSVLVYEQYF.

The J gene is TRBJ1-1, the V gene TRBV11-3, with D perhaps matching TRBD1 (5 bases). This CDR3 contains 14 residues. CDR1 and CDR2 (germline): SGHNT, YENEEA. The V end was cut by 5 bases, the J end by 5 bases, with 15 bases between. In DNA, the CDR3 is TGTGCCAGCAGCCTCGTTCGGGGGAGGACTGAAGCTTTCTTT. It translates to CASSLVRGRTEAFF.

This chain joins TRBV6-2 or TRBV6-3 and TRBJ1-5; D uncertain. Looked up from germline, CDR1 is MNHEY and CDR2 is SVGEGT. V was pared by 1 base and J by 6 bases, with 19 bases between. The CDR3 spans 17 residues. CDR3 DNA: TGTGCCAGCAGTTACTTACCTACCGGGCAGTTTCTTCAGCCCCAGCATTTT. Protein sequence: CASSYLPTGQFLQPQHF.

The CDR3 coding sequence is TGCGCCAGCAGCCCCGCCGGGGGTGGTAATTGGGGCTACACCTTC. It codes for CASSPAGGGNWGYTF. V is TRBV4-3 and J is TRBJ1-2; D may be TRBD1 (5 bases). The germline CDR1 and CDR2 sequences are LGHNA and YSLEER. Trimming removed 4 bases from V and 8 bases from J, with 20 bases in between. This CDR3 is built from 15 residues.

The rearrangement uses TRBV20-1 and TRBJ1-5; a possible D gene is TRBD1 (6 bases). Deletions cut 4 bases from V and 5 bases from J, with 12 bases between. Germline V gene data show CDR1 as DFQATT and CDR2 as SNEGSKA (reference sequence). There are 13 residues in the CDR3. The CDR3 bases are TGCAGTGCTACAGGGGAACCGGATCAGCCCCAGCATTTT. Protein: CSATGEPDQPQHF.

The CDR3 loop is CASSYPGTGNTYEQYF. Written as DNA, the CDR3 is TGTGCCAGCAGCTACCCCGGGACAGGGAATACCTACGAGCAGTACTTC. This chain links TRBV11-2 with TRBJ2-7; 9 nucleotides line up with TRBD1. This CDR3 region has 16 residues. Germline lookup yields CDR1 SGHAT and CDR2 FQNNGV. The junction had 9 bases not matched to a gene; V was cut back by 4 bases and J by 2 bases.

The V call is TRBV7-9, the J call TRBJ1-1; D call uncertain. V was pared by 3 bases and J by 1 base, with 15 bases between. Germline V gene data show CDR1 as SEHNR and CDR2 as FQNEAQ (reference sequence). The CDR3 is 16 amino acids. The CDR3 protein is CASSFVRRRGNTEAFF. DNA for the CDR3: TGTGCCAGCAGCTTCGTACGGCGACGGGGGAACACTGAAGCTTTCTTT.

This clonotype has more than one count but fewer than ten. The chain has TRBV20-1 and TRBJ2-1; D gene ambiguous. This CDR3 contains 15 residues. V lost 0 bases and J lost 4, with 13 bases in between. Germline values: CDR1 DFQATT, CDR2 SNEGSKA (reference sequence). In DNA form, the CDR3 reads TGCAGTGCTAGAGACCTTGCCAGAAGTTACAATGAGCAGTTCTTC. Translating gives CSARDLARSYNEQFF.